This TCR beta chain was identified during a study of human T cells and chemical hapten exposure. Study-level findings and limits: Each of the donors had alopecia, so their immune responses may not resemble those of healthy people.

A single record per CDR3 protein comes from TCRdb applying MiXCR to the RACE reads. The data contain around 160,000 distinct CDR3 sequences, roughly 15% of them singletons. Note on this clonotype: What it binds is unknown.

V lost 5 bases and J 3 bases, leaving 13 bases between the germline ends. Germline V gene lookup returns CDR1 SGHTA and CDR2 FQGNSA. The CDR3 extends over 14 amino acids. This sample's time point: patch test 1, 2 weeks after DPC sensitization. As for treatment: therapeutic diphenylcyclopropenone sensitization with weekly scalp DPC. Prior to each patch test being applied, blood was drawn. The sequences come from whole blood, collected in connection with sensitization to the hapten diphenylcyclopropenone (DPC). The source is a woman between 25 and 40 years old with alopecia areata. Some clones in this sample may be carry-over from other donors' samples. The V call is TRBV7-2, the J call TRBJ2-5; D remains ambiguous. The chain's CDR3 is CASSQDRFKETQYF. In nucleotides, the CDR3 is TGTGCCAGCAGCCAGGACCGATTTAAAGAGACCCAGTACTTC.